Sequencing of this T cell receptor beta chain was carried out in a study of identical twins. Findings of the study overall: Because invariant MAIT and iNKT cells could be present, zero-insertion analyses could be partly confounded.

Everyone who donated was a healthy Caucasian. Template switching introduced a universal primer site, and the cDNA bore unique molecular identifiers. TCRdb recomputed calls from the 5' RACE reads with MiXCR, one row per CDR3 protein. The profile shows about 570,000 distinct CDR3 sequences, approximately 10% of them singletons. In this sample, this clonotype turned up many times. Antigen: not known. These records were also assigned to another study, of yellow fever vaccine responses in identical twins.

This TCR derives from a woman between 18 and 29 years old in good health. The specimen was PBMCs.

The DNA of the CDR3 is TGTGCCAGCAGCGTAGAGGAGACAGATCCCTACGAGCAGTACTTC. Its protein product is CASSVEETDPYEQYF. The chain uses TRBV9 and TRBJ2-7; a possible D gene is TRBD1 (5 bases). Germline assignment: CDR1 SGDLS and CDR2 YYNGEE. The CDR3 spans 15 residues. The ends were cut back, 0 bases at V and 2 bases at J, with 12 bases in the middle.